The T cell receptor (beta chain) described here comes from a study of T cell responses to AZD1222 COVID-19 vaccine (dated by TCRdb to about 2021). Context from the whole study: TCR sequencing was performed for over 230 trial participants, of whom around 200 were given two doses of AZD1222 and some 25 were given two doses of MenACWY control vaccine. Trial participants were enrolled into age subgroups of 18-55, 56-69 and 70-plus years, which contained around 150, 29 and 61 TCR-sequenced participants, respectively.

V loses 5 bases, J loses 2 bases, and the germline ends lie 15 bases apart. The CDR3, cysteine through phenylalanine, is 16 amino acids long. CDR3 DNA only is kept here, 48 bases in frame from base 1. CDR1 and CDR2, looked up from the germline V gene, are SGHTA and FQGNSA. The study at large found these results: After two AZD1222 doses, spike-specific TCR breadth and depth were significantly higher than at day 0 and than in MenACWY recipients. No day 14 peak-response samples were available, so repertoires were characterized only after the peak T cell response. Reportedly, almost half of the unique spike-specific TCRs recognized epitopes lying outside the regions that are mutated in the B.1.351 and B.1.1.7 variants. CD4 TCRs associated with the vaccine covered the entire spike protein, and the dominant responses were in regions 160-218 and 743-854. The 56-69-year group was small, and its depth increase did not reach significance, likely because of low power. Participants were mostly white British and included more females than males, and it was suggested by the authors that clonal diversity may have been underestimated. Conclusions about previously exposed vaccinees were limited because only six or seven AZD1222 recipients were SARS-CoV-2 seropositive at baseline.

What this sample's time point label stands for: about 28 days (+/-7) after the second vaccine dose. AZD1222 recipients whose second dose came at about 4 weeks and those whose second dose came at about 12 weeks were combined into one group, since spike-specific TCR depth and breadth did not differ between the two schedules. Vaccinee samples came from UK trials COV001 and COV002, including a single-blind randomized controlled phase 2/3 trial of AZD1222 (ChAdOx1 nCoV-19) in healthy adults. For TCRbeta chain sequencing, PBMC samples from trial participants were taken at day 0 and at day 28 after the second dose. This clone occurred once. The antigen this receptor binds is unknown. No much larger clone exists at a distance of one base, and base qualities are not known. The CDR3 regions of human TCRbeta chains were subjected to immunosequencing. Under the source paper's analysis protocol: Repertoire TCRs were matched against a reference library of SARS-CoV-2-specific TCRs generated with the MIRA antigen-specificity platform. Breadth was defined as the fraction of unique TCRs that were SARS-CoV-2-associated. Depth was defined as the fraction of total T cells that were SARS-CoV-2-associated. Using the MIRA data, each spike-specific TCR was assigned both to the spike region to which the TCR was reactive and to a CD4 or CD8 class. Log10-transformed breadth and depth values were compared by one-way ANOVA with Sidak's multiple comparisons tests. Sourced from immuneACCESS, this table was stored by TCRdb with only in-frame sequences that have V and J called. A share of the clones is absent; for the studies checked, an unresolved V gene accounts for under half, and the remainder has no known explanation. V, J and clone size reflect that table, while D and trimming were determined from the DNA. The sample table contains 90,000 to 150,000 clones; only one count was recorded for approximately 92% of them. The ten largest clones capture approximately 8% of the sample.

The origin of this receptor is an adult who received the AZD1222 COVID-19 vaccine. The rearranged segments are TRBV7-2 and TRBJ1-4; a confident D gene designation cannot be given. The material sequenced was peripheral blood, taken 28 days after the second AZD1222 dose. The CDR3 region: CASSTQRTSTNEKLFF. The base sequence is TGTGCCAGCAGCACGCAGAGGACCAGTACTAATGAAAAACTGTTTTTT.